What follows describes a single T cell receptor beta chain. These data are taken from a study of PD-L1 blockade in urothelial cancer. Background on the study: Every 3 weeks, patients received intravenous atezolizumab 1,200 mg, beginning 2014.

Sample time point: pretreatment peripheral blood. Each individual provided 1 to 8 samples (taken pretreatment and on-treatment). Germline CDR1 reads SGHNT; CDR2 reads YYREEE (reference sequence). The V end was cut by 6 bases, the J end by 2 bases, with 12 bases between. The CDR3 length is 13 residues. Synthetically made TCR analog templates were put into each PCR as spikes. Here immunoSEQ multiplex PCR was the method, and the copy in TCRdb shows in-frame clones only, minus some. The table lists about 55,000 clones, roughly 82% of them singletons. The sample in question was PBMCs, obtained around atezolizumab (anti-PD-L1) treatment. The receptor was derived from a man over 45 with urothelial cancer. The chain recombines TRBV5-4 with TRBJ2-7, with D maybe TRBD1 (5 bases). CDR3 amino acids: CASTNPTAYEQYF. In nucleotides, the CDR3 is TGTGCCAGCACCAACCCGACAGCCTACGAGCAGTACTTC.